This TCR beta chain was identified during a study of somatic mutations in cytotoxic T cells in rheumatoid arthritis. TCRdb keeps only in-frame clones here, not all; method: immunoSEQ multiplex PCR. The sample records about 2,000 clones, 85% being singletons. The sequence was obtained from a man aged 60-69 years with rheumatoid arthritis. The sample was CD8+ T cells sorted from blood.

The CDR3 DNA sequence: TGTGCCAGCAGCCTCGGGACAGGGATCAACATTCAGTACTTC. It specifies CASSLGTGINIQYF. The chain carries TRBV5-4 and TRBJ2-4; 9 nucleotides agree with TRBD1. CDR1 is SGHNT and CDR2 is YYREEE in the germline V gene (reference sequence). CDR3 length: 14 residues. Losses at the gene ends were 4 bases for V and 7 bases for J; bases not matched to a gene: 6.